Listed below are T cell receptor beta chains from one sample, sequenced in a study of regulatory T cells in long-lasting Graves disease. TCRdb analysed the multiplex PCR reads with MiXCR anew, one entry per CDR3 protein. The sample holds around 480,000 distinct CDR3 sequences; about 16% are singletons and the top ten take more than 20%. This sample was shared with a second study, whose subject was T cells in Graves' hyperthyroidism and ophthalmopathy.

Sequences were derived from peripheral blood mononuclear cells (PBMCs), sampled at new diagnosis, from a patient treated with antithyroid drugs. These receptors originate from a woman aged 35 to 60 with Graves disease. CDR3s include the opening cysteine and the closing phenylalanine or tryptophan. D genes are given only for firm matches. Only some rows state a clone size, as once, few, many or a class for expanded clones.

11 | - | TRBJ1-4 | TRBV4-1 | - | TGCGCCAGCAGCCAAGTCTCTGGATTCCTTTTT | CASSQVSGFLF
12 | many | TRBJ1-1 | TRBV3-1 | - | TGTGCCAGCAGCCAAGGGAGAAGGGGATACTTTTTT | CASSQGRRGYFF
15 | - | TRBJ2-3 | TRBV20-1 | TRBD2 | TGCAGTGCTATTAGCGGGGGGGCCAACACAGATACGCAGTATTTT | CSAISGGANTDTQYF
14 | many | TRBJ2-5 | TRBV2 | TRBD1 | TGTGCCAGCAGTGCCACAGGGGGCCGGGAGACCCAGTACTTC | CASSATGGRETQYF
16 | - | TRBJ1-5 | TRBV5-5 | - | TGTGCCAGCAGCTGGGGACCCAGGGTGGGCAATCAGCCCCAGCATTTT | CASSWGPRVGNQPQHF
16 | few | TRBJ2-3 | TRBV5-1 | TRBD2 | TGCGCCAGCAGCTTGGCCCTAGCGGGGGGCCCAGATACGCAGTATTTT | CASSLALAGGPDTQYF
17 | - | TRBJ2-2 | TRBV6-1 | - | TGTGCCAGCAGTGAAGGGCCCTTGGACAGCGCCACCGGGGAGCTGTTTTTT | CASSEGPLDSATGELFF
15 | many | TRBJ1-1 | TRBV28 | TRBD1 | TGTGCCAGCAGTTTACCTCAGGGGGTGAACACTGAAGCTTTCTTT | CASSLPQGVNTEAFF
16 | few | TRBJ2-2 | TRBV19 | - | TGTGCCAGTAGAGGTTGGACGGGTCTTAACACCGGGGAGCTGTTTTTT | CASRGWTGLNTGELFF
15 | many | TRBJ2-2 | TRBV3-1 | TRBD2 | TGTGCCAGCAGCCAGCCTAGCGGCACAGCCGGGGAGCTGTTTTTT | CASSQPSGTAGELFF
11 | many | TRBJ1-1 | TRBV12-3/TRBV12-4 | - | TGTGCCAGCAGTCGGCGGGGAGTAGCTTTCTTT | CASSRRGVAFF